The 23 T cell receptor beta chains listed next were all sequenced from one sample in a study of blood T cell repertoires in COVID-19. Assay used: immunoSEQ multiplex PCR; TCRdb lists only in-frame clones, some missing. The sample contains around 150,000 clones, around 90% of which appear only once. Sequencing used peripheral blood. The origin of the receptors is a woman aged 60-75 years with active or convalescent COVID-19.

V is TRBV20-1 and J is TRBJ1-4, with D uncertain. Germline CDR1 and CDR2: DFQATT and SNEGSKA (reference sequence). Trimming removed 3 bases at V and 5 bases at J, with 16 bases between. The CDR3 covers 15 residues. CDR3 sequence: CSASGVVAGNEKLFF. The DNA for the CDR3 is TGCAGTGCTAGTGGCGTGGTGGCGGGCAATGAAAAACTGTTTTTT.

The chain joins TRBV11-2 to TRBJ1-5, with D possibly being TRBD1 (6 bases). V lost 0 bases, J lost 5 bases, and 14 bases lay in between. CDR3 size: 16 residues. CDR1 is SGHAT and CDR2 is FQNNGV in the germline V gene. CDR3: CASSLDLTQGDQPQHF. CDR3 in DNA: TGTGCCAGCAGCTTAGATCTGACACAGGGAGATCAGCCCCAGCATTTT.

The genes are TRBV7-3 and TRBJ2-1, with D possibly TRBD1 on 5 matching bases. Between the trimmed V and J ends, which lost 5 bases and 2 bases, there was a span of 13 bases. The germline gives CDR1 SGHTA, CDR2 FQGTGA. CDR3 length equals 15 residues. This CDR3 reads CASSGLGLAYNEQFF. CDR3 bases: TGTGCCAGCAGCGGTCTGGGGCTAGCCTACAATGAGCAGTTCTTC.

This sequence joins TRBV9 and TRBJ1-2; 8 nucleotides align to TRBD1. V was pared by 0 bases and J by 7 bases, with 5 bases of the junction left unmatched. The CDR3 loop spans 14 amino acids. The germline CDR1 and CDR2 sequences are SGDLS and YYNGEE. The CDR3 is CASSVAAGGFGYTF. The DNA for the CDR3 is TGTGCCAGCAGCGTAGCGGCAGGGGGCTTTGGCTACACCTTC.

The V call is TRBV15, the J call TRBJ2-1; 11 bases line up with TRBD1. The CDR3 has 16 amino acids. Germline V lookup: CDR1 LNHNV, CDR2 YYDKDF (reference sequence). With V trimmed by 1 base and J by 6 bases, 5 bases remained unmatched. The CDR3 region has the DNA TGTGCCACCAGCAGAGTTGGGACAGGGGGGCGCAATGAGCAGTTCTTC. It specifies CATSRVGTGGRNEQFF.

The chain is built from TRBV19 and TRBJ1-1; 9 bases fit TRBD1. Trimming took 4 bases from V and 1 from J; bases not matched to a gene: 4. Looked up from germline, CDR1 is LNHDA and CDR2 is SQIVND (reference sequence). CDR3 length: 15 amino acids. The CDR3 nucleotides are TGTGCCAGTAGTAGGGGACAGGGTCCGAACACTGAAGCTTTCTTT. Protein sequence: CASSRGQGPNTEAFF. The whole variable domain, remainder taken from reference TRBV19 and TRBJ1-1, is DGGITQSPKYLFRKEGQNVTLSCEQNLNHDAMYWYRQDPGQGLRLIYYSQIVNDFQKGDIAEGYSVSREKKESFPLTVTSAQKNPTAFYLCASSRGQGPNTEAFFGQGTRLTVV.

This chain uses TRBV19 with TRBJ2-1; 9 positions agree with TRBD2. This CDR3 region has 14 residues. With V trimmed by 6 bases and J by 7 bases, 7 bases remained unmatched. Germline V lookup: CDR1 LNHDA, CDR2 SQIVND (reference sequence). CDR3 loop: CASRRAGGLNEQFF. CDR3 coding DNA: TGTGCCAGTAGGAGGGCGGGGGGGCTGAATGAGCAGTTCTTC.

This chain links TRBV12-3 or TRBV12-4 with TRBJ2-7; D gene uncertain. The CDR3 has 11 amino acids. Trimming left V 7 bases short and J 4 bases short, with 8 bases between. The CDR3 sequence is CASTDGYEQYF. The CDR3, as DNA: TGTGCCAGCACCGACGGGTACGAGCAGTACTTC.

The genes are TRBV5-4 and TRBJ2-6; 8 bases are a match to TRBD1. J lost 1 base, V lost 0 bases, and 3 bases had no gene match. Per the germline V gene, CDR1 is SGHNT and CDR2 is YYREEE (reference sequence). This CDR3 has 17 amino acids. The CDR3 protein is CASSLGQGKSGANVLTF. CDR3 bases: TGTGCCAGCAGCTTGGGACAGGGGAAATCTGGGGCCAACGTCCTGACTTTC.

CDR3 loop: CASSLGQVSGGNTIYF. The CDR3, as DNA: TGCGCCAGCAGCTTGGGGCAGGTCTCTGGCGGAAACACCATATATTTT. This sequence joins TRBV5-1 and TRBJ1-3; D not certain. Trimming pared 0 bases from V and 4 bases from J, leaving 14 bases between. The CDR3 extends over 16 amino acids. Germline CDR1 is SGHRS and CDR2 is YFSETQ.

The chain couples TRBV5-5 to TRBJ1-6, with D possibly TRBD1 on 6 matching bases. The germline V gene encodes CDR1 SGHKS and CDR2 YYEKEE (reference sequence). There are 17 residues in the CDR3. Trimming left V 2 bases short and J 9 bases short, with 21 bases between. CDR3 in amino acids: CASSFTRAGVSSSPLHF. CDR3 sequence (DNA): TGTGCCAGCAGCTTTACTAGGGCAGGGGTTAGTAGTTCACCCCTCCACTTT.

The genes are TRBV5-4 and TRBJ1-1; D is ambiguous. The V gene lost 0 bases and the J gene lost 6 bases, with 15 bases spanning the gap. The germline CDR1 and CDR2 sequences are SGHNT and YYREEE (reference sequence). This CDR3 region has 15 residues. CDR3 nucleotides: TGTGCCAGCAGCTTGGGCAGTCTGCGGTCGGCTGAAGCTTTCTTT. It yields the protein CASSLGSLRSAEAFF.

This chain connects TRBV3-1 (or the pseudogene TRBV3-2) to TRBJ2-3; D is possibly TRBD2 (5 bases). V lost 2 bases and J 5 bases, leaving 17 bases between the germline ends. The CDR3 loop spans 16 amino acids. CDR1 is LGHDT, CDR2 YNNKEL, per germline (reference sequence). The CDR3 region is CASSQPTRSLLDTQYF. The CDR3, as DNA: TGTGCCAGCAGCCAACCCACTAGAAGCCTATTAGATACGCAGTATTTT.

The rearrangement uses TRBV10-2 and TRBJ1-1; 7 bases agree with TRBD1. The CDR3 runs 13 residues. Looked up from germline, CDR1 is WSHSY and CDR2 is SAAADI. Germline trimming cut 8 bases from V and 0 bases from J; bases unmatched to any gene: 3. The CDR3 loop reads CASGQAMNTEAFF. As DNA, the CDR3 is TGCGCCAGCGGACAGGCGATGAACACTGAAGCTTTCTTT.

The rearrangement links TRBV6-4 to TRBJ1-2, with D unresolved. The ends were cut back, 6 bases at V and 5 bases at J, with 13 bases in the middle. Germline V gives CDR1 MRHNA, CDR2 SNTAGT. This CDR3 contains 13 residues. CDR3 in DNA: TGTGCCAGCAGCCAGGAGGCGGCTTATGGCTACACCTTC. It specifies CASSQEAAYGYTF.

CDR3 region: CAWSSNTLYRNYNSPLHF. The CDR3 DNA is TGTGCCTGGAGTTCAAACACCCTCTACAGGAACTATAATTCACCCCTCCACTTT. The chain has TRBV30 and TRBJ1-6, with D possibly TRBD1 on 5 matching bases. The V end lost 2 bases, the J end lost 3 bases, and 20 bases lay between the germline ends. In germline, CDR1 is GTSNPN, CDR2 SVGIG (reference sequence). The CDR3 contains 18 residues. Full variable domain (remainder filled in from reference TRBV30 and TRBJ1-6): SQTIHQWPATLVQPVGSPLSLECTVEGTSNPNLYWYRQAAGRGLQLLFYSVGIGQISSEVPQNLSASRPQDRQFILSSKKLLLSDSGFYLCAWSSNTLYRNYNSPLHFGNGTRLTVT.

The chain employs TRBV19 and TRBJ1-1; possible D gene TRBD1, 6 bases. The CDR3 has 14 amino acids. Germline V lookup: CDR1 LNHDA, CDR2 SQIVND (reference sequence). The V gene lost 4 bases and the J gene lost 5 bases, with 14 bases spanning the gap. The CDR3 sequence: CASSRGGLETEAFF. The CDR3 DNA reads as TGTGCCAGTAGTAGGGGGGGGCTGGAAACTGAAGCTTTCTTT.

The chain recombines TRBV5-1 with TRBJ2-2, with unresolved D. The CDR3 is made up of 15 amino acids. Trimming removed 5 bases from V and 1 base from J, with 12 bases in between. Germline CDR1 SGHRS, CDR2 YFSETQ. As DNA, the CDR3 is TGCGCCAGCAGGGCCCTCGCGGTGAACACCGGGGAGCTGTTTTTT. This encodes CASRALAVNTGELFF.

The V and J genes are TRBV13 and TRBJ1-1; possible D gene TRBD1, 5 bases. The length of the CDR3 is 16 residues. V was cut by 3 bases and J by 1 base, with 15 bases left in between. Looked up from germline, CDR1 is PRHDT and CDR2 is FYEKMQ (reference sequence). In DNA, the CDR3 is TGTGCCAGCAGCTTGAGACTCGACAGTCGGAACACTGAAGCTTTCTTT. This gives the protein CASSLRLDSRNTEAFF.

This chain links TRBV10-3 with TRBJ1-2; D is ambiguous. Germline V gives CDR1 ENHRY, CDR2 SYGVKD. Trimming shortened V by 2 bases and J by 2 bases, and 15 bases separated the two germline ends. CDR3 length: 16 residues. CDR3 in DNA: TGTGCCATCAGTGAGGTAGGCGGCGCCCTAAACTATGGCTACACCTTC. Translated, it gives CAISEVGGALNYGYTF.

The J gene is TRBJ2-3, the V gene TRBV15; D ambiguous. The germline V gene has CDR1 LNHNV and CDR2 YYDKDF (reference sequence). The CDR3 loop spans 12 amino acids. V was pared by 2 bases and J by 7 bases, with 7 bases between. CDR3 DNA sequence: TGTGCCACCAGCAGAACCAGGTATACGCAGTATTTT. Protein product: CATSRTRYTQYF.

The DNA of the CDR3 is TGCGCCAGCAGCGTAGCGGGGGGGAAACAAGAGACCCAGTACTTC. It encodes CASSVAGGKQETQYF. The chain combines TRBV5-1 with TRBJ2-5; TRBD2 matches 11 bases. Germline assignment: CDR1 SGHRS and CDR2 YFSETQ. The CDR3 is 15 residues long. With V trimmed by 4 bases and J by 2 bases, 4 bases remained unmatched.

DNA of the CDR3: TGTGCCAGCAGCGGGGCCGGGACAGCTGCAACTAATGAAAAACTGTTTTTT. Its protein is CASSGAGTAATNEKLFF. The chain employs TRBV7-9 and TRBJ1-4; TRBD1 matches at 7 bases. V lost 5 bases to trimming and J lost 0 bases; unmatched junction nucleotides: 9. The germline CDR1 and CDR2 sequences are SEHNR and FQNEAQ (reference sequence). This CDR3 region has 17 residues.